These 10 T cell receptor beta chains were all obtained from the same sample, sequenced in a study of cytomegalovirus exposure and HLA in healthy donors (dated by TCRdb to about 2017). Preparation of the library involved the immunoSEQ multiplex PCR assay. The multiplex PCR relied on a mix of 60 forward primers for TCR Vbeta segments and 13 reverse primers for TCR Jbeta segments. The immuneACCESS repertoire file appears here via TCRdb, limited to in-frame rearrangements. These files lack a portion of the clones; in checked studies, under half of the deficit traces to unresolved V genes, and the cause of the others is not known. This sample's table carries about 200,000 clones. Approximately 0.74% of the sample comes from the top ten. Sequencing input: PBMCs. The receptors stem from a boy between 10 and 17 years old in good health and CMV-seronegative.

This rearrangement joins TRBV4-2 to TRBJ2-7, with TRBD1 as a possible D gene (5 bases). The CDR3 extends over 16 amino acids. Per the germline V gene, CDR1 is LGHNA and CDR2 is YNFKEQ. Trimming cost V 4 bases and J 4 bases, with 20 bases left between them. The CDR3 DNA reads as TGTGCCAGCAGCCCCGCCTTCAGGGTATCACCATACGAGCAGTACTTC. It yields the protein CASSPAFRVSPYEQYF.

This sequence joins TRBV7-8 and TRBJ1-3; the D gene is possibly TRBD1 (5 bases). Trimming removed 5 bases from V and 0 bases from J, with 14 bases in between. The germline V gene has CDR1 SGHVS and CDR2 FQNEAQ. The length of the CDR3 is 16 residues. In nucleotides, the CDR3 is TGTGCCAGCAGCCCCCGCGGGGGGAACTCTGGAAACACCATATATTTT. It encodes CASSPRGGNSGNTIYF.

The chain is built from TRBV19 and TRBJ1-4; perhaps TRBD1 as D (5 bases). V gave up 11 bases and J gave up 7 bases, with 20 bases separating them. The CDR3 is 14 residues long. Germline CDR1 reads LNHDA; CDR2 reads SQIVND (reference sequence). The CDR3 nucleotides read TGTGCCTGCCAATCGGCAGGGCGAGGTGAAAAACTGTTTTTT. This encodes CACQSAGRGEKLFF.

J is TRBJ2-5 and V is TRBV5-6; a possible D gene is TRBD1 (6 bases). V gave up 4 bases and J gave up 5 bases, with 15 bases separating them. The CDR3 covers 14 residues. Germline lookup yields CDR1 SGHDT and CDR2 YYEEEE. CDR3 in DNA: TGTGCCAGCAGCCCACCACAGGGCTGGGAGACCCAGTACTTC. It encodes CASSPPQGWETQYF.

DNA for the CDR3: TGCGCCAGCCAGGGTGGACAGAACACTGAAGCTTTCTTT. Protein sequence: CASQGGQNTEAFF. V gene TRBV10-2 combines with J gene TRBJ1-1, with a possible D match to TRBD1 (5 bases). The CDR3 has 13 residues. CDR1 WSHSY and CDR2 SAAADI come from the germline V gene. Trimming shortened V by 8 bases and J by 1 base, and 11 bases separated the two germline ends.

The chain combines TRBV6-5 with TRBJ1-3, with D possibly matching TRBD1 (5 bases). Germline CDR1 and CDR2: MNHEY and SVGAGI. V gave up 6 bases and J gave up 7 bases, with 13 bases separating them. This CDR3 is built from 13 residues. This chain's CDR3 is CASRLTDSNTIYF. DNA of the CDR3: TGTGCCAGCAGACTCACCGACAGCAACACCATATATTTT.

The chain joins TRBV4-2 to TRBJ2-1; TRBD1 matches at 7 bases. V trimming: 2 bases; J trimming: 4 bases; junction bases outside the gene matches: 5. This CDR3 has 15 amino acids. Germline V gene lookup returns CDR1 LGHNA and CDR2 YNFKEQ. Here the CDR3 reads CASSQNQGEYNEQFF. For the CDR3, the DNA is TGTGCCAGCAGCCAAAATCAGGGGGAGTACAATGAGCAGTTCTTC.

This chain connects TRBV9 to TRBJ1-1, with D uncertain. The CDR3 spans 12 residues. Trimming took 4 bases from V and 4 from J, leaving 8 bases between them. Per germline, CDR1 SGDLS and CDR2 YYNGEE. Here the CDR3 reads CASSRPGTEAFF. The CDR3 DNA follows: TGTGCCAGCAGCCGTCCGGGCACTGAAGCTTTCTTT.

This chain connects TRBV5-4 to TRBJ1-1, with D possibly being TRBD1 (6 bases). Looked up from germline, CDR1 is SGHNT and CDR2 is YYREEE (reference sequence). CDR3 length equals 16 residues. The V and J ends lost 2 bases and 1 base respectively, with 15 bases between them. Written as DNA, the CDR3 is TGTGCCAGCAGCTTTTTCCCCTCGGACAGGAACACTGAAGCTTTCTTT. Translation gives CASSFFPSDRNTEAFF.

This chain uses TRBV6-1 with TRBJ2-1; D may be TRBD2 (7 bases). This CDR3 has 15 residues. Trimming shortened V by 3 bases and J by 4 bases, and 13 bases separated the two germline ends. Germline V CDR1 and CDR2: MNHNS, SASEGT. For the CDR3, the DNA is TGTGCCAGCAGTGACTTGGGGGGGGCTTACAATGAGCAGTTCTTC. Residues: CASSDLGGAYNEQFF.